In its sample, the clone carrying this T cell receptor beta chain was seen a few times. Its antigen is unknown. Peripheral blood samples and lesional scalp punch biopsies were obtained from alopecia areata patients. The researchers isolated CD4+ and CD8+ T cells from PBMCs by sorting. The source of the sample is a study of CD8+ T cells in alopecia areata. Study-wide context: Tofacitinib therapy took 6 to 18 months; 6 months off drug came after.

The V end lost 4 bases, the J end lost 9 bases, and 16 bases lay between the germline ends. Germline lookup yields CDR1 SEHNR and CDR2 FQNEAQ (reference sequence). CDR3 size: 15 residues. RNA was extracted and reverse transcribed into cDNA as the sequencing template. Some clones are missing from TCRdb's copy, which holds only in-frame ones; the method was immunoSEQ multiplex PCR. The sample holds roughly 250,000 clones, approximately 61% seen once. The study, taken as a whole, reports: Lesional tissue from the scalp (especially in alopecia totalis/universalis) showed higher clonality than normal scalp.

This clonotype was sampled from a human donor with alopecia areata. The specimen comprised CD4+ T cells sorted from blood, sampled at week 0. The chain carries TRBV7-9 and TRBJ1-6; possible D gene TRBD1, 6 bases. The DNA for the CDR3 is TGTGCCAGCAGCTATGCCAGGGGAACGGTTTCACCCCTCCACTTT. This encodes CASSYARGTVSPLHF.